Listed below are T cell receptor beta chains from one sample, sequenced in a study. TCRdb reprocessed the 5' RACE reads via MiXCR and lists one record per CDR3 protein. This table has fewer than 55,000 distinct CDR3 sequences, roughly a fifth appearing once. Material for sequencing was Tregs sorted from a lymph node. These receptors all come from a female donor with breast cancer. CDR3s leave out the opening cysteine and the closing phenylalanine or tryptophan. Each record gives: V gene, J gene, CDR3 protein.

TRBV5-4	TRBJ2-5	ASSWPAHLGWETQY
TRBV6-6	TRBJ2-6	ASSYTSVPGANVLT
TRBV24-1	TRBJ2-6	ATSDPGRPGANVLT
TRBV10-3	TRBJ1-2	AITGQGAQDGYT
TRBV9	TRBJ2-3	ASSARLDLIDTQY
TRBV12-3/TRBV12-4	TRBJ1-5	ASSPMDRVRRQPQH
TRBV30	TRBJ2-7	AWSTHIAGDYEQY
TRBV27	TRBJ1-2	ASRLKTGEYGYT
TRBV5-1	TRBJ2-5	ASSEQGGETQY
TRBV9	TRBJ2-7	ASPHRGLPYEQY
TRBV12-3/TRBV12-4	TRBJ2-2	ASTRRGTANTGELF
TRBV7-3	TRBJ2-2	ASSSQGKGELF
TRBV6-5	TRBJ2-2	ASSYTAGGSGELF
TRBV6-5	TRBJ2-7	ASSTPRHGYEQY
TRBV4-2	TRBJ2-3	ASSAGLRLAYPTDTQY
TRBV15	TRBJ2-7	ATSRERGRTYEQY
TRBV13	TRBJ2-3	ASSPDLGRGDTQY
TRBV7-9	TRBJ1-2	ASSFGDRGYT
TRBV5-6	TRBJ1-5	ASSFFPASNQPQH
TRBV12-3/TRBV12-4	TRBJ2-7	AGSLRIHEQY
TRBV6-5	TRBJ2-3	ASSHSGRADTQY
TRBV28	TRBJ2-3	ASSPSGGPSTDTQY
TRBV6-5	TRBJ2-3	ASSATGKGTDTQY
TRBV28	TRBJ2-7	ASSPYQRYEQY
TRBV4-3	TRBJ2-2	ASSQEVRAGVAGELF
TRBV20-1	TRBJ2-3	SARDHRDYTDTQY
TRBV6-1	TRBJ1-1	ASSEAVGNSAL
TRBV28	TRBJ2-2	ASSVEAGGNSGELF
TRBV20-1	TRBJ1-1	SASPDIEAF
TRBV3-1	TRBJ2-7	ASSQGLISEQY
TRBV13	TRBJ1-6	ASSFSGQSGSYNSPLH
TRBV7-3	TRBJ2-2	ASSTDRRELF
TRBV4-3	TRBJ2-2	ASSQVGLAGGTGELF
TRBV20-1	TRBJ2-3	SANPGRSSTDTQY